The clone carrying this T cell receptor (beta chain) came up once. Its antigen remains unknown. Adolescents were screened for latent TB by skin test and IGRA. This record belongs to a study of T cells in tuberculosis. Profiling relied on immunoSEQ multiplex PCR, and the TCRdb table lists in-frame clones only, not all of them. The sample gives tens of thousands of clones, about 95% of which show up once; approximately 7.9% is in the top ten. V shed 2 bases and J shed 8 bases, with 15 bases lying between them. The germline V gene has CDR1 LNHDA and CDR2 SQIVND (reference sequence). CDR3 length: 14 amino acids. Findings and limits, study-wide: Active tuberculosis alpha repertoires lay closer to GMM-specific TCRs than controls'.

Sequenced input: PBMCs. The chain carries TRBV19 and TRBJ1-2; a weak D match, TRBD1 (5 bases). The sequence was collected from a donor aged 10-29 years with latent tuberculosis or without tuberculosis infection. CDR3 coding DNA: TGTGCCAGTAGTATAATCCCGGGGGTTCGAGGCTACACCTTC. It is translated as CASSIIPGVRGYTF.